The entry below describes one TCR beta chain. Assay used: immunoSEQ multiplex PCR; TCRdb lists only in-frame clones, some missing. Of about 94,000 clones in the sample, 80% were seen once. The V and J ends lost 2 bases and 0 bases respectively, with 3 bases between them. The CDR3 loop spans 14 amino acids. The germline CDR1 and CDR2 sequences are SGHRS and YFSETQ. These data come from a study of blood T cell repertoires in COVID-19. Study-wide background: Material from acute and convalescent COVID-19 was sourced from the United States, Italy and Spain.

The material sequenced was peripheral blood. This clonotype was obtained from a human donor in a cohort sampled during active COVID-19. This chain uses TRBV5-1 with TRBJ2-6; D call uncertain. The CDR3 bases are TGCGCCAGCAGCTTCTCCTCTGGGGCCAACGTCCTGACTTTC. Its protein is CASSFSSGANVLTF.